The 28 T cell receptor beta chains below all came from one sample that was sequenced in a study of OX40 agonist ivuxolimab in advanced cancers. Here immunoSEQ multiplex PCR was the method, and the copy in TCRdb shows in-frame clones only, minus some. The sample lists more than 50,000 clones, 85% seen once, with roughly 4% in the top ten. This sample comprised CD4+ or CD8+ T cells sorted from blood, obtained in a trial of the OX40 agonist ivuxolimab. These receptors were obtained from an adult with an advanced solid tumor such as melanoma, head and neck, liver or kidney cancer.

The V call is TRBV6-5, the J call TRBJ1-6, with D maybe TRBD1 (6 bases). V was shortened by 5 bases and J by 5 bases, with 10 bases between the two germline ends. The CDR3 spans 14 residues. In germline, CDR1 is MNHEY, CDR2 SVGAGI. The DNA of the CDR3 is TGTGCCAGCAGTCCACGGGACAATAATTCACCCCTCCACTTT. This translates into CASSPRDNNSPLHF.

CDR3 in DNA: TGTGCCAGTTCAACGGCAGGCTCACCTTCTAACTATGGCTACACCTTC. Translation: CASSTAGSPSNYGYTF. V usage is TRBV27 and J usage is TRBJ1-2; D gene uncertain. The germline V gene has CDR1 MNHEY and CDR2 SMNVEV (reference sequence). V was pared by 9 bases and J by 0 bases, with 20 bases between. This CDR3 region has 16 residues.

The V gene is TRBV5-1, the J gene TRBJ2-1, with TRBD2 identical over 14 bases. The CDR3 spans 15 residues. The V gene end was trimmed by 2 bases and the J gene end by 7 bases; junction bases not matched to a gene: 2. The germline V gene has CDR1 SGHRS and CDR2 YFSETQ. The chain's CDR3 is CASSFGLAGGNEQFF. CDR3 in DNA: TGCGCCAGCAGCTTTGGACTAGCGGGAGGAAATGAGCAGTTCTTC.

The CDR3 DNA reads as TGCGCCAGCAGTGAGTCACTTTACTACGAGCAGTACTTC. This codes for CASSESLYYEQYF. The J gene is TRBJ2-7, the V gene TRBV10-1; D is ambiguous. CDR3 length: 13 residues. The germline V and J ends were trimmed by 0 bases and 3 bases, with 6 bases remaining between them. CDR1 is WNHNN and CDR2 is SYGVQD in the germline V gene (reference sequence).

The chain employs TRBV2 and TRBJ2-1, with 7 bases matching TRBD1. The trim removed 2 bases at V and 0 bases at J, leaving 1 base unmatched. Germline-derived CDR1 and CDR2 are SNHLY and FYNNEI. This CDR3 contains 15 residues. Written as DNA, the CDR3 is TGTGCCAGCAGTGAACAGGGGGTCTCCTACAATGAGCAGTTCTTC. Its protein product is CASSEQGVSYNEQFF.

This chain joins TRBV4-3 and TRBJ1-1; 7 bases match TRBD1. Unmatched junction bases numbered 8, after V lost 2 bases and J lost 2 bases. The germline V gene encodes CDR1 LGHNA and CDR2 YSLEER. The CDR3 has 16 amino acids. This chain's CDR3 is CASSQFRQGFNTEAFF. The CDR3 coding sequence is TGCGCCAGCAGCCAATTTCGACAGGGTTTCAACACTGAAGCTTTCTTT.

This sequence joins TRBV27 and TRBJ2-7; D tentatively reads TRBD1 or TRBD2 (6 bases each). Per the germline V gene, CDR1 is MNHEY and CDR2 is SMNVEV (reference sequence). CDR3 size: 14 residues. The V end was cut by 5 bases, the J end by 2 bases, with 13 bases between. The CDR3 DNA reads TGTGCCAGCAGTCCTTCCCGGGGGCCCTACGAGCAGTACTTC. Protein: CASSPSRGPYEQYF.

V is TRBV19 and J is TRBJ2-3; weak D call: TRBD2 (5 bases). V dropped 0 bases and J dropped 8 bases, with 15 bases sitting between them. This CDR3 comprises 15 residues. CDR1 and CDR2 from the germline V gene are LNHDA and SQIVND (reference sequence). The CDR3 loop is CASSIEAVARGTQYF. The CDR3 coding sequence is TGTGCCAGTAGTATAGAAGCGGTGGCTCGTGGTACGCAGTATTTT.

The chain is built from TRBV27 and TRBJ2-5; a weak D match, TRBD2 (5 bases). V lost 3 bases and J 5 bases, leaving 10 bases between the germline ends. The CDR3 length is 13 residues. Germline CDR1 MNHEY, CDR2 SMNVEV (reference sequence). CDR3 nucleotide sequence: TGTGCCAGCAGTTTCGGGGATTGGGAGACCCAGTACTTC. It encodes CASSFGDWETQYF.

The V and J genes are TRBV19 and TRBJ2-1, with TRBD2 identical over 9 bases. The CDR3 consists of 14 residues. Germline lookup yields CDR1 LNHDA and CDR2 SQIVND (reference sequence). With 11 bases clipped from V and 9 bases from J, the junction kept 14 bases outside the gene matches. The CDR3 here is CACRREGLIVEQFF. CDR3 nucleotide sequence: TGTGCCTGCCGGCGGGAGGGCCTAATAGTTGAGCAGTTCTTC.

This chain links TRBV28 with TRBJ1-1, with D maybe TRBD1 (6 bases). The CDR3 extends over 15 amino acids. The V end was cut by 2 bases, the J end by 2 bases, with 12 bases between. The germline gives CDR1 MDHEN, CDR2 SYDVKM. The CDR3 sequence: CASSLQGKGNTEAFF. CDR3 nucleotides: TGTGCCAGCAGTTTACAGGGGAAGGGAAACACTGAAGCTTTCTTT.

The rearrangement joins TRBV6-1 to TRBJ2-7, with no clear D. The V gene's germline CDR1 is MNHNS and CDR2 SASEGT. The CDR3 covers 11 residues. The germline V and J ends were trimmed by 2 bases and 4 bases, with 3 bases remaining between them. CDR3 in amino acids: CASSEFYEQYF. CDR3 DNA: TGTGCCAGCAGTGAATTTTACGAGCAGTACTTC.

The J gene is TRBJ1-1, the V gene TRBV29-1; D uncertain. Germline CDR1 SQVTM, CDR2 ANQGSEA. CDR3 size: 11 residues. Trimming took 8 bases from V and 3 from J, leaving 10 bases between them. CDR3 loop: CSSALDTEAFF. The CDR3, as DNA: TGCAGCTCCGCCCTGGACACTGAAGCTTTCTTT.

This clone was seen a few times. The chain combines TRBV6-1 with TRBJ2-7; unclear D gene. Germline CDR1 reads MNHNS; CDR2 reads SASEGT. V gave up 7 bases and J gave up 4 bases, with 8 bases separating them. The CDR3 has 11 amino acids. This CDR3 is CASTGLYEQYF. CDR3 DNA sequence: TGTGCCAGCACTGGGCTTTACGAGCAGTACTTC.

The chain employs TRBV5-6 and TRBJ1-4; the match to TRBD1 covers 7 bases. Looked up from germline, CDR1 is SGHDT and CDR2 is YYEEEE. The ends lost 4 bases at V and 5 bases at J; junction bases unmatched: 11. The CDR3 loop spans 16 amino acids. This CDR3 is CASSISLRGRNEKLFF. DNA for the CDR3: TGTGCCAGCAGCATCTCCCTCAGGGGGAGGAATGAAAAACTGTTTTTT.

The chain links TRBV7-2 to TRBJ1-4, with D tentatively TRBD1 (5 bases). CDR1 and CDR2 from the germline V gene are SGHTA and FQGNSA. This CDR3 has 15 residues. Trimming removed 2 bases from V and 12 bases from J, with 19 bases in between. CDR3 sequence (DNA): TGTGCCAGCAGCTTAAAACGGCAGGGCGGCGGGGAACTGTTTTTT. The encoded protein is CASSLKRQGGGELFF.

This clone was counted a single time. This chain uses TRBV6-5 with TRBJ2-7, with 8 nucleotides matching TRBD1. Germline assignment: CDR1 MNHEY and CDR2 SVGAGI. V was clipped by 5 bases and J by 1 base; unmatched bases: 4. The length of the CDR3 is 14 residues. CDR3 in DNA: TGTGCCAGCAGTAAGGGGGACAGGTCCTACGAGCAGTACTTC. It codes for CASSKGDRSYEQYF.

The chain combines TRBV30 with TRBJ2-7; TRBD1 matches at 8 bases. CDR3 size: 13 residues. CDR1 and CDR2 from the germline V gene are GTSNPN and SVGIG (reference sequence). The V gene end was trimmed by 6 bases and the J gene end by 7 bases; junction bases not matched to a gene: 11. CDR3 nucleotide sequence: TGTGCCTGTCTCAGACAGGGGTTCGGAGAGCAGTACTTC. Protein sequence: CACLRQGFGEQYF.

This clone has just a few counts. The rearrangement uses TRBV4-3 and TRBJ2-3; D is uncertain. The CDR3 totals 13 residues. Germline values: CDR1 LGHNA, CDR2 YSLEER. V lost 4 bases and J lost 1, with 6 bases in between. DNA for the CDR3: TGCGCCAGCAGCCTGCTAGGCACAGATACGCAGTATTTT. This gives the protein CASSLLGTDTQYF.

The V gene is TRBV7-2, the J gene TRBJ2-5; D tentatively fits TRBD1 or TRBD2 (5 bases each). The length of the CDR3 is 15 residues. V gave up 5 bases and J gave up 1 base, with 14 bases separating them. Germline CDR1 is SGHTA and CDR2 is FQGNSA. CDR3 nucleotide sequence: TGTGCCAGCAGCAAACGACTGGGGGTCCAAGAGACCCAGTACTTC. This codes for CASSKRLGVQETQYF. Full variable domain (remainder filled in from reference TRBV7-2 and TRBJ2-5): GAGVSQSPSNKVTEKGKDVELRCDPISGHTALYWYRQSLGQGLEFLIYFQGNSAPDKSGLPSDRFSAERTGGSVSTLTIQRTQQEDSAVYLCASSKRLGVQETQYFGPGTRLLVL.

The chain uses TRBV28 and TRBJ2-3; D possibly corresponds to TRBD2 (5 bases). Looked up from germline, CDR1 is MDHEN and CDR2 is SYDVKM. This CDR3 region has 13 residues. V lost 10 bases, J lost 0 bases, and 11 bases lay in between. This CDR3 reads CATSDYSTDTQYF. The CDR3 DNA reads TGTGCCACCTCCGACTATAGCACAGATACGCAGTATTTT. The whole variable domain, filled in from reference TRBV28 and TRBJ2-3, reads DVKVTQSSRYLVKRTGEKVFLECVQDMDHENMFWYRQDPGLGLRLIYFSYDVKMKEKGDIPEGYSVSREKKERFSLILESASTNQTSMYLCATSDYSTDTQYFGPGTRLTVL.

The chain carries TRBV5-1 and TRBJ2-1; 8 positions match TRBD2. The V gene's germline CDR1 is SGHRS and CDR2 YFSETQ. The length of the CDR3 is 17 residues. V lost 4 bases, J lost 1 base, and 10 bases stayed unmatched. DNA of the CDR3: TGCGCCAGCAGCCCCCGGGGAGCGGGAGAATCCTACAATGAGCAGTTCTTC. Its protein product is CASSPRGAGESYNEQFF.

The chain employs TRBV7-8 and TRBJ1-1; D call uncertain. Germline assignment: CDR1 SGHVS and CDR2 FQNEAQ. Trimming left V 1 base short and J 11 bases short, with 11 bases between. This CDR3 region has 12 residues. CDR3 loop: CASSLGQSGAFF. CDR3 coding DNA: TGTGCCAGCAGCTTAGGGCAGAGTGGGGCTTTCTTT.

The chain is built from TRBV28 and TRBJ1-2, with D hard to call. In germline, CDR1 is MDHEN, CDR2 SYDVKM. The CDR3 has 12 residues. Trimming shortened V by 7 bases and J by 5 bases, and 11 bases separated the two germline ends. CDR3 residues: CASTPPRYGYTF. The CDR3, as DNA: TGTGCCAGCACTCCGCCTCGGTATGGCTACACCTTC.

The gene calls are TRBV7-9 and TRBJ2-3; perhaps TRBD2 as D (7 bases). Germline V gene sequence: CDR1 SEHNR, CDR2 FQNEAQ (reference sequence). Between the trimmed V and J ends, which lost 5 bases and 3 bases, there was a span of 15 bases. The CDR3 length is 15 residues. The CDR3 region is CASSLGGEFTDTQYF. CDR3 nucleotides: TGTGCCAGCAGCCTAGGGGGGGAGTTTACAGATACGCAGTATTTT. Filled out from reference TRBV7-9 and TRBJ2-3, the complete variable domain reads DTGVSQNPRHKITKRGQNVTFRCDPISEHNRLYWYRQTLGQGPEFLTYFQNEAQLEKSRLLSDRFSAERPKGSFSTLEIQRTEQGDSAMYLCASSLGGEFTDTQYFGPGTRLTVL.

The chain links TRBV4-2 to TRBJ2-5; TRBD1 aligns across 7 bases. This CDR3 spans 15 amino acids. The germline V gene has CDR1 LGHNA and CDR2 YNFKEQ. Losses at the gene ends were 0 bases for V and 4 bases for J; bases not matched to a gene: 5. CDR3 sequence: CASSQDREGAETQYF. For the CDR3, the DNA is TGTGCCAGCAGCCAAGATCGTGAGGGGGCAGAGACCCAGTACTTC.

Only a few counts were recorded for this clone. The chain joins TRBV21-1 to TRBJ2-4; the table's TRBD2 call for D was not verified on the DNA. TRBV21-1 is labeled a pseudogene. The CDR3 length is 16 residues. Here the CDR3 DNA reads TGTGCCAGCAGCAAAGGGGGGAACGGGGGCAAAAACATTCAGTACTTC. This sequence encodes CASSKGGNGGKNIQYF.

This chain links TRBV7-2 with TRBJ1-1; D ambiguous. In germline, CDR1 is SGHTA, CDR2 FQGNSA. The length of the CDR3 is 13 residues. V was shortened by 2 bases and J by 1 base, with 5 bases between the two germline ends. CDR3 sequence (DNA): TGTGCCAGCAGCTTAAGAGCGAACACTGAAGCTTTCTTT. Protein: CASSLRANTEAFF.